The source of this T cell receptor (beta chain) is a study of T cell responses to AZD1222 COVID-19 vaccine. About the study: Second doses at about 4 or about 12 weeks were pooled.

Data came from immunoSEQ multiplex PCR; TCRdb stores just in-frame clones and leaves some out. Among more than 85,000 clones listed, about 87% were seen once. Study-wide findings and caveats: Seropositivity was recorded at baseline in only 6 or 7 AZD1222 recipients. Clonal diversity was possibly underestimated, and white British individuals and females predominated among donors. Across spike, vaccine-associated CD4 TCRs were found, dominant at 160-218 and 743-854.

In the case of this clone: The antigen is undetermined.

The specimen comprised peripheral blood, sampled on day 0 of AZD1222 vaccination. The TCR originated in an adult in good health.

CDR3 bases: TGTGCCAGCAGCTTCAGACAGGGGATCGGGGAGCTGTTTTTT. It specifies CASSFRQGIGELFF. The V gene is TRBV5-5, the J gene TRBJ2-2; 8 bases match TRBD1. Germline CDR1 SGHKS, CDR2 YYEKEE (reference sequence). The V and J ends lost 2 bases and 7 bases, in that order; junction bases with no gene match: 4. The CDR3 has 14 amino acids.